This TCR beta chain was documented in a study of CD8 T cells in Susac syndrome. With random hexamers, roughly 0.5 to 1 ug RNA was reverse transcribed. The authors amplified TCR beta CDR3 across 54 Vbeta and 13 Jbeta using immunoSEQ multiplex PCR. TCRdb fed the immunoSEQ multiplex PCR reads into MiXCR, producing one record per CDR3 protein. This table has roughly 150,000 distinct CDR3 sequences, 90% to 95% appearing once. Those who served as multiple sclerosis controls were treatment-naive patients with stable or active relapsing-remitting disease. The germline CDR1 and CDR2 sequences are MNHEY and SVGAGI. The V end was cut by 5 bases, the J end by 2 bases, with 13 bases between. The CDR3 is 14 residues long.

The specimen was CD8+ T cells from PBMCs. This sequence was found in a human donor with multiple sclerosis. The chain links TRBV6-5 to TRBJ2-7, with D tentatively TRBD1 (5 bases). The CDR3: CASSRQSLPYEQYF. The CDR3, as DNA: TGTGCCAGCAGTCGACAGTCACTCCCCTACGAGCAGTACTTC.